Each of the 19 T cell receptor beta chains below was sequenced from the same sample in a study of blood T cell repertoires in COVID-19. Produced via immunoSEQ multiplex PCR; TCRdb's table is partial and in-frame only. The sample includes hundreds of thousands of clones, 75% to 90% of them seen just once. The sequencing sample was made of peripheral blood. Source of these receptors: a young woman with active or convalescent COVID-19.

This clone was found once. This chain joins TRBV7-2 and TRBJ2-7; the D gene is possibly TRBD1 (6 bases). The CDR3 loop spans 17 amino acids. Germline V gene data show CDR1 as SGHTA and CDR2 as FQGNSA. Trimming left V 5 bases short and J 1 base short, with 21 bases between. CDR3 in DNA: TGTGCCAGCAGCATGCTCAGGGGTGGGGCGAGGTCCTACGAGCAGTACTTC. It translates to CASSMLRGGARSYEQYF.

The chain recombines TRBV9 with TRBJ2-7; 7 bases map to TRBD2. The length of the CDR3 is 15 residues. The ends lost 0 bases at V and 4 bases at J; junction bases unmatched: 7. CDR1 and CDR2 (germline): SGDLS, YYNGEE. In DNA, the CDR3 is TGTGCCAGCAGCGTAGCAGCGGGGACGATATACGAGCAGTACTTC. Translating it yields CASSVAAGTIYEQYF.

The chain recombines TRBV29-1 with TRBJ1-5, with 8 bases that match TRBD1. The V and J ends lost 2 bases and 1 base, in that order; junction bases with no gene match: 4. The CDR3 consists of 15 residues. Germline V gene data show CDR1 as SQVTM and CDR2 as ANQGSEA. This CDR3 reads CSVEFQGASNQPQHF. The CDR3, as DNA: TGCAGCGTTGAATTCCAGGGGGCAAGCAATCAGCCCCAGCATTTT.

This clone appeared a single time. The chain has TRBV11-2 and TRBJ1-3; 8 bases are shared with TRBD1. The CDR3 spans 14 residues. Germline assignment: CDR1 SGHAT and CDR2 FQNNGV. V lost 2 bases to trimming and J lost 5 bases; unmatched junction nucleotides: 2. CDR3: CASSLSGGRNTIYF. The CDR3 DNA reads TGTGCCAGCAGCTTATCAGGGGGCAGAAACACCATATATTTT.

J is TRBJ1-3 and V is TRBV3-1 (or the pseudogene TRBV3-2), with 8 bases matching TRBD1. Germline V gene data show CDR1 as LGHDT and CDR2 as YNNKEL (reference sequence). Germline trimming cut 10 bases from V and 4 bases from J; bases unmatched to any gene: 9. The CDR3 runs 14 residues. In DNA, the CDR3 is TGTGCCACCGCGGACAGGGTGAAAGGAAACACCATATATTTT. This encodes CATADRVKGNTIYF.

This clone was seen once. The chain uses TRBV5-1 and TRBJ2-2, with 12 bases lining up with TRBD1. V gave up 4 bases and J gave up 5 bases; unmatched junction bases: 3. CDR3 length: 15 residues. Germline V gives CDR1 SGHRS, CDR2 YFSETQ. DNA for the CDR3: TGCGCCAGCAGCGAGGGACAGGGGGCGACCGGGGAGCTGTTTTTT. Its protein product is CASSEGQGATGELFF.

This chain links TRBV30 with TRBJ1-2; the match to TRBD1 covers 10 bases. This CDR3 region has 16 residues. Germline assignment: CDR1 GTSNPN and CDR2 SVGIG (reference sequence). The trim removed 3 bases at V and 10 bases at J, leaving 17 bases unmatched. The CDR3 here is CAWSAGTGEHTKYYTF. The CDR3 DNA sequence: TGTGCCTGGAGCGCCGGGACAGGGGAACATACCAAGTACTACACCTTC.

CDR3 in amino acids: CASSRGLYNEQFF. The CDR3, as DNA: TGTGCCAGCAGCCGGGGACTGTACAATGAGCAGTTCTTC. J is TRBJ2-1 and V is TRBV6-5, with D perhaps TRBD2 (6 bases). This CDR3 has 13 amino acids. The V end lost 6 bases, the J end lost 4 bases, and 10 bases lay between the germline ends. CDR1 and CDR2 from the germline V gene are MNHEY and SVGAGI.

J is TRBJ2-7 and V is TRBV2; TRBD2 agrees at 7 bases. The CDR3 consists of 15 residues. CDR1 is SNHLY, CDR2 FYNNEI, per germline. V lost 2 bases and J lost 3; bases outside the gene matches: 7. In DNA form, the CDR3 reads TGTGCCAGCAGTGAATCGTCTAGCGGCTACTACGAGCAGTACTTC. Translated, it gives CASSESSSGYYEQYF.

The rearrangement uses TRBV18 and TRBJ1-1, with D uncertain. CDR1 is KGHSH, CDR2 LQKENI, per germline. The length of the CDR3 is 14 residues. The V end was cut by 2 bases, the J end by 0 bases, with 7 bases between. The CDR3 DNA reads TGTGCCAGCTCACCAGCCGGGATGAACACTGAAGCTTTCTTT. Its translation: CASSPAGMNTEAFF.

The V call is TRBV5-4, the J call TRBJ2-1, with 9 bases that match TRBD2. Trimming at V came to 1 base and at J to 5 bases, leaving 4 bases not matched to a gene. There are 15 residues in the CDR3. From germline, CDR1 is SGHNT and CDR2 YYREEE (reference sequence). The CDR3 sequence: CASSLSSGGNNEQFF. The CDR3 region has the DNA TGTGCCAGCAGCTTGAGCAGCGGGGGGAACAATGAGCAGTTCTTC.

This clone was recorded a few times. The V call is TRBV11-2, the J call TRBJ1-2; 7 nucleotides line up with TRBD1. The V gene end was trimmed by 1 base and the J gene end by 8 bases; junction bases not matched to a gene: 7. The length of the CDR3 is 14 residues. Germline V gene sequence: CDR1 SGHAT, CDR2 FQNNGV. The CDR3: CASSLVGQSWGYTF. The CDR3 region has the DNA TGTGCCAGCAGCTTAGTGGGACAGTCCTGGGGCTACACCTTC.

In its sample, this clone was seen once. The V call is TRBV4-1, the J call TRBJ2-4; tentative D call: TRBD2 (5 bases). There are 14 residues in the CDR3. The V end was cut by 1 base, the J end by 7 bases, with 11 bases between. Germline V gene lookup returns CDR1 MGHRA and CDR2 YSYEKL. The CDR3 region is CASSQVYEGNIQYF. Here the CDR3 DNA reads TGCGCCAGCAGCCAAGTGTATGAGGGTAACATTCAGTACTTC.

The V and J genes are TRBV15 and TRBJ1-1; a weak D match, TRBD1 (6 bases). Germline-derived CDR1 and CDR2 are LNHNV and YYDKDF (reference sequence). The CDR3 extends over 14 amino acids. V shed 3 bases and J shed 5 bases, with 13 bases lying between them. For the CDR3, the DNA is TGTGCCACCAGCAGTTCTCAGGGGCATACTGAAGCTTTCTTT. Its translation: CATSSSQGHTEAFF.

The CDR3, as DNA: TGTGCCAGCAGCTTAAACAGGGGGACTTATGGCTACACCTTC. Translation: CASSLNRGTYGYTF. The V call is TRBV7-8, the J call TRBJ1-2; 8 bases are a match to TRBD1. The J segment lost 5 bases and the V segment lost 2 bases, leaving 4 bases of the junction unmatched. The CDR3 extends over 14 amino acids. CDR1 SGHVS and CDR2 FQNEAQ come from the germline V gene. Full variable domain (rest looked up from reference TRBV7-8 and TRBJ1-2): GAGVSQSPRYKVAKRGQDVALRCDPISGHVSLFWYQQALGQGPEFLTYFQNEAQLDKSGLPSDRFFAERPEGSVSTLKIQRTQQEDSAVYLCASSLNRGTYGYTFGSGTRLTVV.

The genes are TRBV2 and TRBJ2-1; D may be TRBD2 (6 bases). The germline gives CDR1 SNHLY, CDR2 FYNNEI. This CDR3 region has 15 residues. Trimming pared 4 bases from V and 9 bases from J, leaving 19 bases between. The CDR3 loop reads CASSGWDGGFGEQFF. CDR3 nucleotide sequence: TGTGCCAGCAGTGGATGGGACGGGGGTTTCGGTGAGCAGTTCTTC.

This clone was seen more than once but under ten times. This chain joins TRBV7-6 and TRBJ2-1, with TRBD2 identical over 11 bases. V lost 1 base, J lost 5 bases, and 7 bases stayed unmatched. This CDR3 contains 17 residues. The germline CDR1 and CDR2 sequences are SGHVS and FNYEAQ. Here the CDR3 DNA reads TGTGCCAGCAGCTTAGAGGCTAGCGGGGGGCTTGACAATGAGCAGTTCTTC. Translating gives CASSLEASGGLDNEQFF.

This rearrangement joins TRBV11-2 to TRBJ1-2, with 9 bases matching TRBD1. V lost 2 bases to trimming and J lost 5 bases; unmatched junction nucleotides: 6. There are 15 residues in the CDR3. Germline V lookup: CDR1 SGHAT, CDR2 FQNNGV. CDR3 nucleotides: TGTGCCAGCAGCTTAATCGCCGACAGGGGGTATGGCTACACCTTC. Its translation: CASSLIADRGYGYTF.

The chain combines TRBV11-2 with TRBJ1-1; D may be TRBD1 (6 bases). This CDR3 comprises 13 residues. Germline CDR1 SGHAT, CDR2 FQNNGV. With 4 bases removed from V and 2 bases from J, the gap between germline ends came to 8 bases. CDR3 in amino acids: CASSYRANTEAFF. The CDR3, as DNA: TGTGCCAGCAGCTACAGGGCTAACACTGAAGCTTTCTTT. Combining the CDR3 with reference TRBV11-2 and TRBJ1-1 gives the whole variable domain EAGVAQSPRYKIIEKRQSVAFWCNPISGHATLYWYQQILGQGPKLLIQFQNNGVVDDSQLPKDRFSAERLKGVDSTLKIQPAKLEDSAVYLCASSYRANTEAFFGQGTRLTVV.